This TCR beta chain was observed in a study of tumor and adjacent non-tumor tissue in lung cancer. Study context: The cohort had about a dozen adenocarcinoma, a couple of squamous cell and 1 small cell patients. Aged about 31 to 76 years, patients included roughly ten men and roughly 5 women with stage I to III disease. Samples averaged about 4.3 million productive TCRbeta reads each. Study findings and constraints: Tumor TCR diversity, when higher, was linked to shorter survival.

This CDR3 region has 12 residues. Germline CDR1 reads SQVTM; CDR2 reads ANQGSEA. Remarks on this clonotype: As yet, its antigen is unknown. A read error may produce the germline difference seen at one junction end.

A modified ARM-PCR protocol with three rounds of nested PCR amplified TCRbeta. TCRdb re-called the multiplex PCR reads through MiXCR, storing one row per CDR3 protein. The sample yields some 80,000 distinct CDR3 sequences, around 70% seen once. This sample's RNA came from whole unsorted tissue. Sequences were obtained from lung tumor tissue. The V call is TRBV29-1, the J call TRBJ1-2, with D unresolved. The source of this sequence is a woman aged 40 to 50 with non-small cell lung cancer. Here the CDR3 DNA reads TGCAGCGTTGTTGAGAGAAGCTATCGCTACACCTTC. It specifies CSVVERSYRYTF.